This T cell receptor (beta chain) was sequenced in a study of lymphopenia after photon versus proton radiotherapy. Details on this clone: Its antigen is not known.

Method: immunoSEQ multiplex PCR; TCRdb's copy keeps in-frame clones and lacks some. Of approximately 40,000 clones in the sample, 85% to 90% are singletons; the top ten hold 10% to 13%. This CDR3 region has 16 residues. Trimming shortened V by 4 bases and J by 4 bases, and 20 bases separated the two germline ends. Germline V gives CDR1 ENHRY, CDR2 SYGVKD. Study-wide results and caveats: Post-nadir diversity loss with photons came from oligoclonal expansion, particularly CD8+ Temra cells. Post-nadir TCR diversity decline inversely tracked overall survival among those who died.

The receptor comes from a woman aged 70-85 years with pancreatic cancer. Some clones in this sample may be carry-over from other donors' samples. The specimen was peripheral blood, collected from a patient treated with proton-based radiotherapy. The chain joins TRBV10-3 to TRBJ2-7; D gene ambiguous. For the CDR3, the DNA is TGTGCCATCAGTGCCGGAGTGGAGCACGGCTTTTACGAGCAGTACTTC. It encodes CAISAGVEHGFYEQYF.